Sequencing of this TCR beta chain was carried out in a study of shared clonotypes between healthy human individuals. Points from the study as a whole: Non-shared clonotypes showed lower generation probabilities than clonotypes common to all four donors.

Donors were healthy HIV-negative adults without recently reported acute infections or vaccinations. Memory CD4+ cells were the fraction left after CD45RA+ naive selection. Germline V gene data show CDR1 as SGHVS and CDR2 as FQNEAQ. The ends lost 1 base at V and 6 bases at J; junction bases unmatched: 0. The CDR3 contains 15 residues. Deep-level assay runs were performed. Profiling relied on immunoSEQ multiplex PCR, and the TCRdb table lists in-frame clones only, not all of them. This sample has about 1.1 million clones, with around three quarters found just once. About this clone: What it recognizes is unknown.

Sequenced: memory CD4+ T cells from PBMCs. As to subset: CD45RA-negative fraction. The chain joins TRBV7-8 to TRBJ2-1, with TRBD2 identical over 13 bases. This clonotype originated in a man aged 18 to 29 in good health. Some clones in this sample may be carry-over from other donors' samples. CDR3 in amino acids: CASSLGTSGGNEQFF. CDR3 coding DNA: TGTGCCAGCAGCTTAGGGACTAGCGGGGGCAATGAGCAGTTCTTC.